These 24 T cell receptor beta chains were all obtained from the same sample, sequenced in a study of cytomegalovirus exposure and HLA in healthy donors. PCR primers comprised 60 Vbeta and 13 Jbeta primers. Data came from immunoSEQ multiplex PCR; TCRdb stores just in-frame clones and leaves some out. The sample totals some 110,000 clones. The sample consisted of PBMCs. These receptors originate from a man aged 25-45 years in good health and CMV-seronegative.

The V call is TRBV4-1, the J call TRBJ2-1; tentatively, D is TRBD2 (5 bases). CDR1 and CDR2 (germline): MGHRA, YSYEKL. This CDR3 contains 16 residues. V gave up 0 bases and J gave up 3 bases, with 12 bases separating them. CDR3 protein: CASSQENSGYYNEQFF. DNA for the CDR3: TGCGCCAGCAGCCAAGAAAACAGCGGTTACTACAATGAGCAGTTCTTC.

CDR3 DNA sequence: TGTGCCAGCAGCCAGGGCCTAAACAATGAGCAGTTCTTC. It specifies CASSQGLNNEQFF. J is TRBJ2-1 and V is TRBV7-2; TRBD1 might be the D (5 bases). Trimming shortened V by 5 bases and J by 5 bases, and 10 bases separated the two germline ends. The CDR3 contains 13 residues. CDR1 is SGHTA, CDR2 FQGNSA, per germline.

The rearrangement joins TRBV30 to TRBJ1-1, with a weak D call TRBD1 (6 bases). Trimming took off 1 base at V and 4 bases at J, with 13 bases between the two ends. The V gene's germline CDR1 is GTSNPN and CDR2 SVGIG (reference sequence). The CDR3 is made up of 14 amino acids. The CDR3 reads CAWSEQGAGTEAFF. CDR3 nucleotides: TGTGCCTGGAGTGAACAGGGTGCTGGCACTGAAGCTTTCTTT. Full variable domain (remainder filled in from reference TRBV30 and TRBJ1-1): SQTIHQWPATLVQPVGSPLSLECTVEGTSNPNLYWYRQAAGRGLQLLFYSVGIGQISSEVPQNLSASRPQDRQFILSSKKLLLSDSGFYLCAWSEQGAGTEAFFGQGTRLTVV.

CDR3 in DNA: TGTGCCTGGAACCAGGGGGACTCCTACGAGCAGTACTTC. It codes for CAWNQGDSYEQYF. The chain combines TRBV30 with TRBJ2-7; TRBD1 agrees at 7 bases. The germline CDR1 and CDR2 sequences are GTSNPN and SVGIG (reference sequence). Germline trimming cut 4 bases from V and 0 bases from J; bases unmatched to any gene: 3. The CDR3 loop spans 13 amino acids.

The chain joins TRBV6-1 to TRBJ1-5, with 8 bases aligning to TRBD1. This CDR3 has 18 amino acids. Looked up from germline, CDR1 is MNHNS and CDR2 is SASEGT. V lost 2 bases, J lost 0 bases, and 9 bases stayed unmatched. This CDR3 reads CASSEIGTGTYSNQPQHF. The CDR3 DNA reads TGTGCCAGCAGTGAAATCGGGACAGGAACTTATAGCAATCAGCCCCAGCATTTT.

V and J are TRBV9 and TRBJ2-7, with 10 bases lining up with TRBD2. V was clipped by 0 bases and J by 6 bases; unmatched bases: 6. Germline CDR1 reads SGDLS; CDR2 reads YYNGEE. The CDR3 sequence is 15 residues long. CDR3 coding DNA: TGTGCCAGCAGCGTAGGGAGCGGGAGGGCCGGCGAGCAGTACTTC. This translates into CASSVGSGRAGEQYF.

The chain joins TRBV10-3 to TRBJ1-1, with D unclear. The CDR3 contains 12 residues. V lost 6 bases and J lost 11, with 16 bases in between. Per germline, CDR1 ENHRY and CDR2 SYGVKD. The CDR3 loop reads CAISYKSGRAFF. The CDR3 DNA follows: TGTGCCATCAGCTATAAGTCTGGGCGTGCTTTCTTT.

CDR3 in amino acids: CASSPSTGTVLTGYTF. The CDR3 DNA reads TGTGCCAGCTCACCAAGTACCGGGACAGTTTTAACCGGCTACACCTTC. The genes are TRBV18 and TRBJ1-2, with 7 nucleotides matching TRBD1. Losses at the gene ends were 2 bases for V and 8 bases for J; bases not matched to a gene: 14. The CDR3 is 16 residues long. CDR1 and CDR2 (germline): KGHSH, LQKENI.

The CDR3 sequence: CASSLGGQGYGYTF. The CDR3 region has the DNA TGTGCCAGCAGTTTAGGGGGACAGGGCTATGGCTACACCTTC. The chain employs TRBV27 and TRBJ1-2, with TRBD1 identical over 9 bases. The V and J ends lost 2 bases and 4 bases, in that order; junction bases with no gene match: 2. The V gene's germline CDR1 is MNHEY and CDR2 SMNVEV (reference sequence). This CDR3 comprises 14 residues.

The J gene is TRBJ1-1, the V gene TRBV4-3; D is possibly TRBD1 (6 bases). Trimming cost V 3 bases and J 0 bases, with 11 bases left between them. Germline V CDR1 and CDR2: LGHNA, YSLEER. The CDR3 extends over 15 amino acids. As DNA, the CDR3 is TGCGCCAGCAGCCATTCGGACAGTGTGAACACTGAAGCTTTCTTT. This sequence encodes CASSHSDSVNTEAFF.

The genes are TRBV28 and TRBJ1-2; 8 positions agree with TRBD1. The CDR3 runs 12 residues. Germline V lookup: CDR1 MDHEN, CDR2 SYDVKM. Unmatched junction bases numbered 2, after V lost 8 bases and J lost 3 bases. The CDR3 loop reads CASEQGDYGYTF. The CDR3, as DNA: TGTGCCAGCGAACAGGGGGACTATGGCTACACCTTC.

The chain links TRBV30 to TRBJ2-1; a possible D gene is TRBD2 (6 bases). The germline CDR1 and CDR2 sequences are GTSNPN and SVGIG (reference sequence). V lost 3 bases and J lost 5, with 14 bases in between. The CDR3 loop spans 14 amino acids. CDR3 in DNA: TGTGCCTGGAGGGATAGCGGTCCCCACAATGAGCAGTTCTTC. Its protein product is CAWRDSGPHNEQFF.

The chain couples TRBV19 to TRBJ1-5; the D is unclear. The CDR3 extends over 16 amino acids. Germline CDR1 LNHDA, CDR2 SQIVND (reference sequence). Trimming took 0 bases from V and 0 from J, leaving 9 bases between them. The CDR3 coding sequence is TGTGCCAGTAGTATAGATTGGAGGTATAGCAATCAGCCCCAGCATTTT. Translating it yields CASSIDWRYSNQPQHF.

CDR3 nucleotide sequence: TGTGCCATCAGTGAGTCGAGGGCCTCTCTGACTGGCTACACCTTC. This gives the protein CAISESRASLTGYTF. This rearrangement joins TRBV10-3 to TRBJ1-2, with D unresolved. The germline CDR1 and CDR2 sequences are ENHRY and SYGVKD. The CDR3 is 15 amino acids. V was clipped by 0 bases and J by 7 bases, with 15 bases between them.

V gene TRBV5-6 combines with J gene TRBJ2-5; D is unresolved. Looked up from germline, CDR1 is SGHDT and CDR2 is YYEEEE. The CDR3 sequence is 16 residues long. V was clipped by 4 bases and J by 1 base, with 17 bases between them. The CDR3: CASSAFRSAPQETQYF. CDR3 bases: TGTGCCAGCAGCGCCTTTAGGAGCGCACCCCAAGAGACCCAGTACTTC.

The V gene is TRBV7-9, the J gene TRBJ2-3, with 7 bases aligning to TRBD2. V was pared by 0 bases and J by 2 bases, with 2 bases of the junction left unmatched. The CDR3 loop spans 15 amino acids. CDR1 is SEHNR and CDR2 is FQNEAQ in the germline V gene (reference sequence). The CDR3 DNA follows: TGTGCCAGCAGCTTAGCGGGAGGGCCCACAGATACGCAGTATTTT. Amino acids: CASSLAGGPTDTQYF.

The chain carries TRBV29-1 and TRBJ2-1; tentatively, D is TRBD1 (5 bases). V lost 3 bases and J 7 bases, leaving 16 bases between the germline ends. The CDR3 totals 14 residues. CDR1 and CDR2 (germline): SQVTM, ANQGSEA. The CDR3 region is CSVDQMGRGNEQFF. In DNA, the CDR3 is TGCAGCGTTGATCAAATGGGGCGTGGGAATGAGCAGTTCTTC.

V is TRBV19 and J is TRBJ2-5; the D is unclear. The DNA end is a closer match to TRBJ2-7, so the J assignment may be wrong. CDR1 and CDR2 from the germline V gene are LNHDA and SQIVND (reference sequence). The CDR3 extends over 14 amino acids. The CDR3 loop is CASSIALTTYEQYF. CDR3 bases: TGTGCCAGTAGTATTGCCCTTACCACTTACGAGCAGTACTTC.

V is TRBV30 and J is TRBJ2-3; 7 bases are a match to TRBD2. V was pared by 4 bases and J by 4 bases, with 8 bases of the junction left unmatched. This CDR3 contains 14 residues. Germline V gives CDR1 GTSNPN, CDR2 SVGIG (reference sequence). CDR3 coding DNA: TGTGCCTGGAACGCCGCGGGAGCTGCAGATACGCAGTATTTT. Translating gives CAWNAAGAADTQYF.

This chain connects TRBV28 to TRBJ2-1, with TRBD1 matching 9 bases. The junction had 16 bases not matched to a gene; V was cut back by 9 bases and J by 7 bases. The CDR3 totals 16 residues. Looked up from germline, CDR1 is MDHEN and CDR2 is SYDVKM. The CDR3 coding sequence is TGTGCCAGTATAGGTACCGGAACAGGGGGCAGGAATGAGCAGTTCTTC. Protein: CASIGTGTGGRNEQFF. The full variable domain, in which reference TRBV28 and TRBJ2-1 provide the parts outside the CDR3, is DVKVTQSSRYLVKRTGEKVFLECVQDMDHENMFWYRQDPGLGLRLIYFSYDVKMKEKGDIPEGYSVSREKKERFSLILESASTNQTSMYLCASIGTGTGGRNEQFFGPGTRLTVL.

The V and J genes are TRBV5-1 and TRBJ2-7; a weak D match, TRBD2 (6 bases). The CDR3 loop spans 13 amino acids. The V gene lost 3 bases and the J gene lost 4 bases, with 11 bases spanning the gap. CDR1 is SGHRS, CDR2 YFSETQ, per germline. The CDR3 sequence is CASSWGTLYEQYF. Written as DNA, the CDR3 is TGCGCCAGCAGCTGGGGGACTCTATACGAGCAGTACTTC.

The chain uses TRBV5-4 and TRBJ2-1, with 7 bases lining up with TRBD1. The CDR3 sequence is 15 residues long. Germline trimming cut 4 bases from V and 6 bases from J; bases unmatched to any gene: 10. Per germline, CDR1 SGHNT and CDR2 YYREEE (reference sequence). The CDR3: CASSDQDRVVNEQFF. CDR3 bases: TGTGCCAGCAGCGACCAAGACAGGGTTGTCAATGAGCAGTTCTTC. Full variable domain (remainder filled in from reference TRBV5-4 and TRBJ2-1): ETGVTQSPTHLIKTRGQQVTLRCSSQSGHNTVSWYQQALGQGPQFIFQYYREEENGRGNFPPRFSGLQFPNYSSELNVNALELDDSALYLCASSDQDRVVNEQFFGPGTRLTVL.

The chain recombines TRBV2 with TRBJ2-7, with 8 bases aligning to TRBD1. Germline lookup yields CDR1 SNHLY and CDR2 FYNNEI. J lost 3 bases, V lost 4 bases, and 5 bases had no gene match. This CDR3 contains 14 residues. CDR3 nucleotide sequence: TGTGCCAGCAGTGCAGGACAGGGTAGCTACGAGCAGTACTTC. Translated: CASSAGQGSYEQYF.

The chain joins TRBV18 to TRBJ1-2, with no clear D. The CDR3 has 13 residues. V was shortened by 5 bases and J by 12 bases, with 19 bases between the two germline ends. The germline CDR1 and CDR2 sequences are KGHSH and LQKENI. The CDR3 protein is CASSADAGRANTF. CDR3 nucleotide sequence: TGTGCCAGCTCAGCGGACGCGGGGAGGGCTAACACCTTC.